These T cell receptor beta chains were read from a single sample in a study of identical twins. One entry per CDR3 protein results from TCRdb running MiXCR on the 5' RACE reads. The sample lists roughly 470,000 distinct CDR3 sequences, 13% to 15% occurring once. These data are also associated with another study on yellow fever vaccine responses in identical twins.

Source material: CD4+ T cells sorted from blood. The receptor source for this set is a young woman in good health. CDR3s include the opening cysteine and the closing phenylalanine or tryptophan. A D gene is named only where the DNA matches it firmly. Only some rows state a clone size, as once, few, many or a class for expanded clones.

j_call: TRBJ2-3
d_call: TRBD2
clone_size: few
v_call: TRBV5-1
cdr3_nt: TGCGCCAGCAGCTACCAACCCTTAGCGGGACCCACTAGCACAGATACGCAGTATTTT
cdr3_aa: CASSYQPLAGPTSTDTQYF

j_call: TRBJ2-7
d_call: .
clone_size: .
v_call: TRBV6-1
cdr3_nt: TGTGCCAGCAGCTCGCCCCGGGGTACGTGGAAGGGGCAGTACTTC
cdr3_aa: CASSSPRGTWKGQYF

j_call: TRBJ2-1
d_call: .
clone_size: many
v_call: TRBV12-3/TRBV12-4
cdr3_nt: TGTGCCAGCAGCAGAGGGACCTACAATGAGCAGTTCTTC
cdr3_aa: CASSRGTYNEQFF

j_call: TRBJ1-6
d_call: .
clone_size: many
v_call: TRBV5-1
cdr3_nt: TGCGCCAGCAGCTTGGACAATTCACCCCTCCACTTT
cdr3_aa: CASSLDNSPLHF

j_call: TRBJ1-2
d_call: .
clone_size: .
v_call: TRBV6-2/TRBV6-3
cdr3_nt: TGTGCCAGCAGTCGGTCGGGGCAGAACTATGGCTACACCTTC
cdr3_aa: CASSRSGQNYGYTF

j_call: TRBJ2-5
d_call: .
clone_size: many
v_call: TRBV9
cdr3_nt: TGTGCCAGCAGCGTAGGACCTTCCCAAGAGACCCAGTACTTC
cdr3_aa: CASSVGPSQETQYF

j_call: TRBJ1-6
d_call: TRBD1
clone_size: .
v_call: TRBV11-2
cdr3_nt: TGTGCCAGCAGGCTTACAGGGGCCGATTCACCCCTCCACTTT
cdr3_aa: CASRLTGADSPLHF

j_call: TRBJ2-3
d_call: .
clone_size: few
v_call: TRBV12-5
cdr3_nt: TGTGCTAGTGCCGCGCGGCCAGGGAGCACAGATACGCAGTATTTT
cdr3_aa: CASAARPGSTDTQYF

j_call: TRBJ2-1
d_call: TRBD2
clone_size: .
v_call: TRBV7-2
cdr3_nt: TGTGCCAGCAGCTTAGGGGCGGGAGTTGGTTACAATGAGCAGTTCTTC
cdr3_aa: CASSLGAGVGYNEQFF

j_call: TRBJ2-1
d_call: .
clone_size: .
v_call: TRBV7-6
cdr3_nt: TGTGCCAGCAGCTTAGAAAACAATGAGCAGTTCTTC
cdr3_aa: CASSLENNEQFF

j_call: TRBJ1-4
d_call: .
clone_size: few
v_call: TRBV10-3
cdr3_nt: TGTGCCATCAGTGAACAAGTTGCGGATGAAAAACTGTTTTTT
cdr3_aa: CAISEQVADEKLFF

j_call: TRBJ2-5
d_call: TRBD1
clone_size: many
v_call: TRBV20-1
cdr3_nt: TGCAGTGCTCGACAGGGGTCACAAGAGACCCAGTACTTC
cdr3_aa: CSARQGSQETQYF

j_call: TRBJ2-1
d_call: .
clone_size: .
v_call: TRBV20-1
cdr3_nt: TGCAGTGCTAGAATGTACAATGAGCAGTTCTTC
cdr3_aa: CSARMYNEQFF

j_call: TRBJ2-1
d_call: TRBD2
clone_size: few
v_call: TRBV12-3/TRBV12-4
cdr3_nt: TGTGCCAGCAGTCGGACCACTAGCGGGAGGGCATATGAGCAGTTCTTC
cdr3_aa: CASSRTTSGRAYEQFF

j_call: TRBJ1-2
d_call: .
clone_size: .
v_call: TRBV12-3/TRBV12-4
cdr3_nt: TGTGCCAGCAGCGTAACCTATAGTGGCTACACCTTC
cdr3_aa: CASSVTYSGYTF

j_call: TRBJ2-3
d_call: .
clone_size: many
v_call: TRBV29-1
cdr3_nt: TGCAGCGTTGAAGACAGGGGAAGCACAGATACGCAGTATTTT
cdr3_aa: CSVEDRGSTDTQYF

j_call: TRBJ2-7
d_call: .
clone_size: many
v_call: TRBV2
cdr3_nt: TGTGCCAGCAGTGCAAAATACGAGCAGTACTTC
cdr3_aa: CASSAKYEQYF

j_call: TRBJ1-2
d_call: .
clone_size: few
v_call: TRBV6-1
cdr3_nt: TGTGCCAGCGGATATGGAGACAGACTCCAAGCAGACTATGGCTACACCTTC
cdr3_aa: CASGYGDRLQADYGYTF

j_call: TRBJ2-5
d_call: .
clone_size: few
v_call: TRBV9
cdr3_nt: TGTGCCAGCAGCGTAGCTTACGGGGAAATCCAAGAGACCCAGTACTTC
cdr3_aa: CASSVAYGEIQETQYF

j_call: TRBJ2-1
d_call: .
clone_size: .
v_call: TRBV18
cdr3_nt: TGTGCCAGCTCACCCGGGACCCTAGCGGAGCAGTTCTTC
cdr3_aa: CASSPGTLAEQFF

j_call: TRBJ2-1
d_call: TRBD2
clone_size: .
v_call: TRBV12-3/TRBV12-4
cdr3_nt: TGTGCCAGCAGTTTACCTTCATCGGCTAGCGGGAGGGATGAGCAGTTCTTC
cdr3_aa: CASSLPSSASGRDEQFF

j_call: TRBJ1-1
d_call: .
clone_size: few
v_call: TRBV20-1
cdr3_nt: TGCAGTGCTCCAGAAAGCGCGCCAGCAAACACTGAAGCTTTCTTT
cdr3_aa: CSAPESAPANTEAFF

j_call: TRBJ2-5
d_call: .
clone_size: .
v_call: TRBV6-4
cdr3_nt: TGTGCCAGCAGTGACTTCCTAACGGACCGAAGGGAGACCCAGTACTTC
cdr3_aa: CASSDFLTDRRETQYF

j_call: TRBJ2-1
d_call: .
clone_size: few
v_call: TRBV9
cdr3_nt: TGTGCCAGCAGCCCTCGTTTAGGGCGGGGCAATGAGCAGTTCTTC
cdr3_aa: CASSPRLGRGNEQFF

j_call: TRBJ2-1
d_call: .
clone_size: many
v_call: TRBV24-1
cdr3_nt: TGTGCCACCAGTGAAGGACGGAGCCTCGATGAGCAGTTCTTC
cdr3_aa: CATSEGRSLDEQFF

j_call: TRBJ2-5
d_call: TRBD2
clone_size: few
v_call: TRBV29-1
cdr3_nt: TGCAGCGTTGTGGGGCGGGAGGAGACCCAGTACTTC
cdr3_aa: CSVVGREETQYF

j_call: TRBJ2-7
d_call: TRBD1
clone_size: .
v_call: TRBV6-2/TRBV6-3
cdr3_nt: TGTGCCAGCAGTTACCGGGACAGACCCTACGAGCAGTACTTC
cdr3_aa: CASSYRDRPYEQYF

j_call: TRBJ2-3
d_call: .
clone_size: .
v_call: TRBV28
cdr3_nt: TGTACCAGCAGTACCACAGATACGCAGTATTTT
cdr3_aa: CTSSTTDTQYF

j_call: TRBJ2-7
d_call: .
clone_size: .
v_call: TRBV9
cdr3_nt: TGTGCCAGCAGCGTAGCTGTGGCAGCAGGAGAGCAGTACTTC
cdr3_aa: CASSVAVAAGEQYF

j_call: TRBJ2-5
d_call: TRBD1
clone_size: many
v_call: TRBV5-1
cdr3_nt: TGCGCCAGCAGCTTGGTGCGGACAGGGGATAAGACCCAGTACTTC
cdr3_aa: CASSLVRTGDKTQYF

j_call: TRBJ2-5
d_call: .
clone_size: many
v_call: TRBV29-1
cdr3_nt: TGCAGCGTTGACCCAGGTATCCAAGAGACCCAGTACTTC
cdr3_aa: CSVDPGIQETQYF

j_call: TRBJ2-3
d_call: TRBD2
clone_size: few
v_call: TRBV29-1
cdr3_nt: TGCAGCGTTGAGAGGTGGGGGGGAGATACGCAGTATTTT
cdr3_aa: CSVERWGGDTQYF

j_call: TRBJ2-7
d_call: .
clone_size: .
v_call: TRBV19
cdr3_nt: TGTGCCAGTAGTGCCAACCCCTACGAGCAGTACTTC
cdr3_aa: CASSANPYEQYF

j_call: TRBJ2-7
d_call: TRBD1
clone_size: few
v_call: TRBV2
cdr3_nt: TGTGCCAGCAGAGACCGGGACAGGGGTCACGAGCAGTACTTC
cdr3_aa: CASRDRDRGHEQYF

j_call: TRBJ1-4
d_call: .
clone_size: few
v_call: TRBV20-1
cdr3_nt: TGCAGTGCTAGAGATCTCCGGTCGGGGTCAACTAATGAAAAACTGTTTTTT
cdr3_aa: CSARDLRSGSTNEKLFF

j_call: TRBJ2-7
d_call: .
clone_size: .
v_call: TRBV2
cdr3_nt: TGTGCCAGCAGTGGGCAGTACGAGCAGTACTTC
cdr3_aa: CASSGQYEQYF

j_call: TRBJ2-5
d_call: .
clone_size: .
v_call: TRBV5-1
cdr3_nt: TGCGCCAGCAACCCTGCTCCCGGGGAGACCCAGTACTTC
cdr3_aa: CASNPAPGETQYF

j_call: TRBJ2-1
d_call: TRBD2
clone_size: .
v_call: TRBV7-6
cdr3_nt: TGTGCCAGCAGCCCCTGGCGGGAGGCCCTTAGAGTATACAATGAGCAGTTCTTC
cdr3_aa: CASSPWREALRVYNEQFF

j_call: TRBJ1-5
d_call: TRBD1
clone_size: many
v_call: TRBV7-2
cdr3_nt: TGTGCCAGCAGCTCGTCGACAGGGAATCAGCCCCAGCATTTT
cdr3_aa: CASSSSTGNQPQHF

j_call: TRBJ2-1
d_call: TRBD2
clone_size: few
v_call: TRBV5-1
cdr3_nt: TGCGCCAGCAGCTTTATGACTAGCGGAATTAATGAGCAGTTCTTC
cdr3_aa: CASSFMTSGINEQFF

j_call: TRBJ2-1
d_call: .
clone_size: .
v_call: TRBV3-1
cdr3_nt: TGTGCCAGCAGCCAGTTCGGGGGCCGGTTTAATGAGCAGTTCTTC
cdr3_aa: CASSQFGGRFNEQFF

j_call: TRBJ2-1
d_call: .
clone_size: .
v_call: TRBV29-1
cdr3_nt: TGCAGCGTTGAAACCTCGGGAGCGAACAAGCAGTTCTTC
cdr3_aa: CSVETSGANKQFF

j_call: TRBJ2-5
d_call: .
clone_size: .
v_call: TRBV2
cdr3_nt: TGTGCCAGCAACGGACAGACGTACCAAGAGACCCAGTACTTC
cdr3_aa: CASNGQTYQETQYF

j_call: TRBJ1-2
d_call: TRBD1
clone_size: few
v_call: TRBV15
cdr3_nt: TGTGCCACCAGCAGAGAGGGACAGGGCAACTATGGCTACACCTTC
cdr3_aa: CATSREGQGNYGYTF

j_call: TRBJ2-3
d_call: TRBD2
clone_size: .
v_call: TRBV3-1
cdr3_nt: TGTGCCAGCAGCCAAGACAAACTAGCGAACACAGATACGCAGTATTTT
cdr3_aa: CASSQDKLANTDTQYF

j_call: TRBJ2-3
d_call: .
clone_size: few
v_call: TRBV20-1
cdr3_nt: TGCAGTGCTAACGCGGCGACGGGGGGCACAGATACGCAGTATTTT
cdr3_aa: CSANAATGGTDTQYF

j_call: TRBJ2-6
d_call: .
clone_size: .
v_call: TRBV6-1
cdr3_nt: TGTGCCAGCAGTGCCGGGAACTCTGGGGCCAACGTCCTGACTTTC
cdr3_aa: CASSAGNSGANVLTF

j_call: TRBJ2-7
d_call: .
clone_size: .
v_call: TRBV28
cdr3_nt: TGTGCCAGCAGCCACCCCCTCGAGCAGTACTTC
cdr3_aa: CASSHPLEQYF

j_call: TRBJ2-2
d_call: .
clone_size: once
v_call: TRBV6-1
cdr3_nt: TGTGCCAGCAGTGAAGAGACGTTGGGGACCGGGGAGCTGTTTTTT
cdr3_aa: CASSEETLGTGELFF